Below, one T cell receptor beta chain is given with its context. Adolescents were screened for latent TB by skin test and IGRA. On average approximately 100,000 T cells per donor were immunosequenced. This entry belongs to a study of T cells in tuberculosis. Study-wide context: Sequenced TCRs come from CD1B-GMM tetramer-binding T cells.

TCRdb's copy holds only in-frame clones and misses some; the assay was immunoSEQ multiplex PCR. The table has about 22,000 clones, around 97% seen once; the top ten hold approximately 6.2%. V shed 5 bases and J 2 bases; nucleotides not matched to a gene: 6. Germline CDR1 reads SGHVS; CDR2 reads FNYEAQ. The CDR3 loop spans 15 amino acids. The rearrangement links TRBV7-6 to TRBJ1-5; 7 nucleotides agree with TRBD1. The sequence came from a donor aged 10-29 years with latent tuberculosis or without tuberculosis infection. The specimen was PBMCs. CDR3 DNA sequence: TGTGCCAGCAGCCGTACAGGGGATGGCAATCAGCCCCAGCATTTT. It encodes CASSRTGDGNQPQHF.